This T cell receptor beta chain came from a study of T cell repertoires in cytomegalovirus infection. MiXCR, applied by TCRdb to the reads, yields one record per CDR3 protein. The table lists nearly 700,000 distinct CDR3 sequences, 33% of them singletons, with roughly 18% in the top ten. Findings of the study overall: Ex vivo, HLA-C-restricted CMV-specific TCR beta clonotypes prevailed over the rest of the response. People with CMV and the relevant HLA were identified by cumulative public TCR beta family frequency.

This clonotype was detected ten times or more. Its antigen is unknown. The starting material was cultured PBMCs, obtained from culture after CMV antigen stimulation. The clonotype was recovered from a human donor in good health (CMV status not recorded). Some clones in this sample may be carry-over from other donors' samples.

The CDR3 region has the DNA TGTGCCAGCAGCCTATGGGGGGGACAGGGCGTGGAGACCCAGTACTTC. Translation: CASSLWGGQGVETQYF. The chain carries TRBV12-3 or TRBV12-4 and TRBJ2-5; 9 bases map to TRBD1. With 6 bases clipped from V and 5 bases from J, the junction kept 13 bases outside the gene matches. There are 16 residues in the CDR3.